This T cell receptor (beta chain) originates from a study of shared T cell receptors in the human thymus. TCRdb's copy holds only in-frame clones and misses some; the assay was immunoSEQ multiplex PCR. The data contain hundreds of thousands of clones, 70% to 80% of them singletons. V lost 3 bases and J lost 6; bases outside the gene matches: 9. The CDR3 contains 16 residues. Germline values: CDR1 MGHDK, CDR2 SYGVNS. These records were also assigned to another study, of human thymus T cells. That source notes: What appeared biased in thymic and blood repertoires was the usage of V and J genes.

Sequenced sample: thymocytes. The chain combines TRBV25-1 with TRBJ1-5; 9 bases agree with TRBD1. This TCR was recovered from a boy in the first two years of life with a congenital heart defect. CDR3 loop: CASSDERTGEAQPQHF. CDR3 nucleotides: TGTGCCAGCAGTGATGAGAGGACAGGGGAGGCTCAGCCCCAGCATTTT.